This T cell receptor (beta chain) was obtained from a study of beta chain features in type 1 diabetes. Study results and caveats: People with Type 1 diabetes carried modestly yet significantly shorter TCRB CDR3s in all four CD4+ subsets.

The CDR3 spans 15 residues. Germline V gives CDR1 SEHNR, CDR2 FQNEAQ (reference sequence). V shed 5 bases and J shed 3 bases, with 16 bases lying between them. All of the isolated RNA was reverse transcribed, so expressed TCRB transcripts were sequenced. Clones were read by immunoSEQ multiplex PCR, and TCRdb kept only the in-frame ones, dropping some. The table shows 300,000 to 400,000 clones, with roughly a tenth occurring only once. About this clone itself: Its antigen is unknown.

CD4+ cells of the naive, central memory, regulatory and stem cell-like memory types were sorted via CD45RO/CCR7/CD25/CD127/CD95/CD27. Sequences were obtained from central memory CD4+ T cells from blood. The sequence came from a man aged 25-45 years with type 1 diabetes. The chain links TRBV7-9 to TRBJ1-1; D gene uncertain. CDR3 bases: TGTGCCAGCAGCCCCGGAACAGTGTCATACACTGAAGCTTTCTTT. As protein: CASSPGTVSYTEAFF.